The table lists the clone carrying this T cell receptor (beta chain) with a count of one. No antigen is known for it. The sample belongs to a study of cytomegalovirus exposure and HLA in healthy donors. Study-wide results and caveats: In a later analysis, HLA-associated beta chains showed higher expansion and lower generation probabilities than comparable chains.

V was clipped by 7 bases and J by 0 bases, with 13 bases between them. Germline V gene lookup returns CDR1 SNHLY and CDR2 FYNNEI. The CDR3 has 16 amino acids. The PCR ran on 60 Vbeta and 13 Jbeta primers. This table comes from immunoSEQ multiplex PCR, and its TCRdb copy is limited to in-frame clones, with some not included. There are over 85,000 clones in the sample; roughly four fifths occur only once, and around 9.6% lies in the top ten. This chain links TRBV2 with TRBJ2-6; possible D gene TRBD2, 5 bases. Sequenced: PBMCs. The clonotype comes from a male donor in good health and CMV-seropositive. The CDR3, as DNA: TGTGCCAGCAAGAGGGTGCCCAGCTCTGGGGCCAACGTCCTGACTTTC. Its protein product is CASKRVPSSGANVLTF.